These 18 T cell receptor beta chains were sequenced from one sample in a study of OX40 agonist ivuxolimab in advanced cancers. The library was prepared using the immunoSEQ multiplex PCR assay. TCRdb holds this immuneACCESS table with in-frame rearrangements only. Some clones are missing; in checked studies, unresolved V genes explain under half, and the rest has no known cause. For this sample the table gives approximately 90,000 clones, of which approximately 90% were detected only once. Together, the top ten hold 1.3% to 1.5% of the sample. This specimen consisted of CD4+ or CD8+ T cells sorted from blood, obtained in a trial of the OX40 agonist ivuxolimab. These receptors came from an adult with an advanced solid tumor such as melanoma, head and neck, liver or kidney cancer.

This chain uses TRBV14 with TRBJ1-4; D uncertain. From germline, CDR1 is SGHDN and CDR2 FVKESK. Deletions cut 0 bases from V and 8 bases from J, with 19 bases between. This CDR3 has 17 residues. The DNA for the CDR3 is TGTGCCAGCAGCCAAGATCGCTGGGATCCGGCCTCGGAAAAACTGTTTTTT. Protein product: CASSQDRWDPASEKLFF.

V gene TRBV7-6 combines with J gene TRBJ1-6, with 10 bases aligning to TRBD1. CDR3 length: 15 residues. The V and J ends lost 1 base and 10 bases, in that order; junction bases with no gene match: 4. Germline CDR1 SGHVS, CDR2 FNYEAQ. The CDR3 DNA reads TGTGCCAGCAGCTTAGGAGGGGACAGGGGCTCACCCCTCCACTTT. Protein product: CASSLGGDRGSPLHF.

There are a few counts of this clone. CDR3 sequence: CASSFAGMNTEAFF. The CDR3 DNA reads as TGTGCCAGCAGTTTTGCAGGGATGAACACTGAAGCTTTCTTT. The genes are TRBV2 and TRBJ1-1; maybe TRBD1 (5 bases). The CDR3 consists of 14 residues. V was cut by 5 bases and J by 0 bases, with 10 bases left in between. Germline loops: CDR1 SNHLY, CDR2 FYNNEI.

This chain joins TRBV5-1 and TRBJ2-7; 7 nucleotides agree with TRBD2. Germline-derived CDR1 and CDR2 are SGHRS and YFSETQ. The CDR3 contains 15 residues. V lost 2 bases, J lost 0 bases, and 5 bases stayed unmatched. The CDR3 sequence: CASSFGGTSSYEQYF. The CDR3 nucleotides are TGCGCCAGCAGCTTCGGGGGGACCAGCTCCTACGAGCAGTACTTC.

This clone occurred once. The chain joins TRBV13 to TRBJ2-3; D possibly uses TRBD1 or TRBD2 (5 bases each). CDR1 PRHDT and CDR2 FYEKMQ come from the germline V gene (reference sequence). The germline V and J ends were trimmed by 2 bases and 5 bases, with 17 bases remaining between them. CDR3 length equals 16 residues. CDR3 bases: TGTGCCAGCAGCTTAAACCGGGACCCCGACAGAGATACGCAGTATTTT. Its translation is CASSLNRDPDRDTQYF.

In this sample, this clone turned up once. The J gene is TRBJ1-5, the V gene TRBV10-3, with TRBD1 identical over 8 bases. Germline V gives CDR1 ENHRY, CDR2 SYGVKD. CDR3 size: 13 residues. V trimming: 6 bases; J trimming: 6 bases; junction bases outside the gene matches: 4. CDR3 region: CAIRGQGGQPQHF. In nucleotides, the CDR3 is TGTGCCATCAGAGGACAGGGAGGTCAGCCCCAGCATTTT.

This clone was seen just once. The chain links TRBV27 to TRBJ1-1; D may be TRBD1 (6 bases). Germline V gene lookup returns CDR1 MNHEY and CDR2 SMNVEV (reference sequence). The V end was cut by 6 bases, the J end by 2 bases, with 7 bases between. The CDR3 runs to 12 residues. The CDR3 spells CASSRGNTEAFF. The CDR3 coding sequence is TGTGCCAGCAGCAGGGGTAACACTGAAGCTTTCTTT.

V gene TRBV20-1 combines with J gene TRBJ2-5; D is undetermined. The CDR3 is 10 residues long. V was cut by 2 bases and J by 5 bases, with 3 bases left in between. CDR1 DFQATT and CDR2 SNEGSKA come from the germline V gene (reference sequence). This chain's CDR3 is CSARRETQYF. CDR3 DNA sequence: TGCAGTGCTAGACGGGAGACCCAGTACTTC.

The CDR3 protein is CASSIDRPDYGYTF. DNA of the CDR3: TGTGCCAGTAGTATAGATCGGCCGGACTATGGCTACACCTTC. This chain uses TRBV19 with TRBJ1-2; D gene ambiguous. V was clipped by 0 bases and J by 3 bases, with 8 bases between them. Germline V gives CDR1 LNHDA, CDR2 SQIVND (reference sequence). The CDR3 sequence is 14 residues long.

This clone was seen a few times. This CDR3 is CASRAPGITKEGTEAFF. The CDR3, as DNA: TGTGCCAGCAGAGCGCCCGGGATTACTAAAGAGGGCACTGAAGCTTTCTTT. The rearrangement uses TRBV19 and TRBJ1-1; no reliable D call. The germline gives CDR1 LNHDA, CDR2 SQIVND (reference sequence). The CDR3 has 17 residues. V shed 9 bases and J shed 4 bases, with 27 bases lying between them. Full variable domain (rest looked up from reference TRBV19 and TRBJ1-1): DGGITQSPKYLFRKEGQNVTLSCEQNLNHDAMYWYRQDPGQGLRLIYYSQIVNDFQKGDIAEGYSVSREKKESFPLTVTSAQKNPTAFYLCASRAPGITKEGTEAFFGQGTRLTVV.

The rearrangement uses TRBV10-3 and TRBJ1-3; D uncertain. CDR1 is ENHRY and CDR2 is SYGVKD in the germline V gene. This CDR3 comprises 16 residues. V lost 5 bases and J 0 bases, leaving 14 bases between the germline ends. The CDR3 sequence: CAISPGPTLSGNTIYF. The CDR3 region has the DNA TGTGCCATCAGTCCGGGCCCGACTCTCTCTGGAAACACCATATATTTT.

The chain is built from TRBV4-2 and TRBJ1-4; D is ambiguous. CDR3 length: 15 amino acids. The germline gives CDR1 LGHNA, CDR2 YNFKEQ. With 0 bases removed from V and 10 bases from J, the gap between germline ends came to 15 bases. In DNA, the CDR3 is TGTGCCAGCAGCCAAGATACGGTACGCGAAAGAAAACTGTTTTTT. This translates into CASSQDTVRERKLFF.

V gene TRBV4-2 combines with J gene TRBJ2-3; 9 nucleotides align to TRBD2. V lost 1 base and J lost 0; bases outside the gene matches: 11. CDR1 is LGHNA and CDR2 is YNFKEQ in the germline V gene. The CDR3 contains 19 residues. CDR3: CASSQAPSGIYASTDTQYF. The CDR3 nucleotides are TGTGCCAGCAGCCAAGCGCCTAGCGGGATTTATGCTAGCACAGATACGCAGTATTTT.

The J gene is TRBJ2-1, the V gene TRBV6-6; D call uncertain. The CDR3 sequence is 14 residues long. Trimming took off 0 bases at V and 14 bases at J, with 17 bases between the two ends. Germline V gene lookup returns CDR1 MNHNY and CDR2 SVGAGI (reference sequence). The CDR3 DNA reads as TGTGCCAGCAGTTACTCGAAGTCGTACGACTGGAAGTTCTTC. Its translation: CASSYSKSYDWKFF.

The chain couples TRBV7-2 to TRBJ1-1, with a weak D call TRBD1 (6 bases). CDR1 and CDR2 (germline): SGHTA, FQGNSA. This CDR3 is 13 amino acids long. The V end was cut by 1 base, the J end by 8 bases, with 11 bases between. As DNA, the CDR3 is TGTGCCAGCAGCTTAGGGGGACATGCCGAAGCTTTCTTT. Residues: CASSLGGHAEAFF.

The rearrangement links TRBV2 to TRBJ2-2, with D possibly being TRBD2 (6 bases). Trimming took 6 bases from V and 1 from J, leaving 9 bases between them. Germline V gene data show CDR1 as SNHLY and CDR2 as FYNNEI. This CDR3 is built from 14 residues. The DNA of the CDR3 is TGTGCCAGCAGGATGGGACTGAACACCGGGGAGCTGTTTTTT. Translation: CASRMGLNTGELFF.

This clone appeared a few times. The CDR3 sequence: CASSEGAGNTIYF. DNA for the CDR3: TGTGCCAGCTCCGAGGGGGCAGGAAACACCATATATTTT. This chain connects TRBV18 to TRBJ1-3; 7 bases match TRBD1. V dropped 6 bases and J dropped 4; count of bases not matched to a gene: 3. The V gene's germline CDR1 is KGHSH and CDR2 LQKENI. This CDR3 is 13 amino acids long.

This rearrangement joins TRBV9 to TRBJ2-7; D may be TRBD2 (5 bases). This CDR3 is built from 15 residues. Germline V CDR1 and CDR2: SGDLS, YYNGEE. Between the trimmed V and J ends, which lost 0 bases and 3 bases, there was a span of 13 bases. The CDR3 here is CASSVAASGFYEQYF. As DNA, the CDR3 is TGTGCCAGCAGCGTAGCCGCCAGCGGCTTCTACGAGCAGTACTTC.